This TCR beta chain comes out of a study of cytomegalovirus exposure and HLA in healthy donors. This PCR relied on a set of 60 Vbeta primers and 13 Jbeta primers. Under the authors' procedure: Some 80 million unique TCR beta chains, roughly 12 million shared, were counted in a later analysis. Assay: immunoSEQ multiplex PCR; the TCRdb copy retains only in-frame clones and omits some. V and J calls and clone size come straight from that table; D and trimming were deduced from the DNA. The sample contains about 140,000 clones, about 77% of which appear only once. General study results and limits: Later, TCR association rates were found to vary by HLA locus, highest for DRB1 and lowest for HLA-C.

The CDR3 is made up of 15 amino acids. V lost 2 bases, J lost 5 bases, and 6 bases stayed unmatched. Germline CDR1 reads MNHNY; CDR2 reads SVGAGI (reference sequence). Details on this clone: Its antigen is not known.

The specimen sequenced was PBMCs. V gene TRBV6-6 combines with J gene TRBJ2-4, with TRBD1 matching 7 bases. The sequence derives from a woman aged 40 to 50 in good health and CMV-seronegative. CDR3 nucleotide sequence: TGTGCCAGCAGTTACCTACAGGGGTTCCAAAACATTCAGTACTTC. It encodes CASSYLQGFQNIQYF.